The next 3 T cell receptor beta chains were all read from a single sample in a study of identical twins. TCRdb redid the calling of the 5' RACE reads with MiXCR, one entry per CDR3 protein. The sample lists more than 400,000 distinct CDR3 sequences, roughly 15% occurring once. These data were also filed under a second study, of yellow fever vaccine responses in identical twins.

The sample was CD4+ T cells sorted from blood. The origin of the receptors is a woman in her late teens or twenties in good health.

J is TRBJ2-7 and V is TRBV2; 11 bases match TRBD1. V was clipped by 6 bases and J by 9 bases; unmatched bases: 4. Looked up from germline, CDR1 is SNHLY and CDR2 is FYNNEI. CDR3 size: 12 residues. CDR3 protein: CASRGQGGRQYV. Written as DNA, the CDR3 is TGTGCCAGCAGGGGACAGGGGGGAAGGCAGTACGTC.

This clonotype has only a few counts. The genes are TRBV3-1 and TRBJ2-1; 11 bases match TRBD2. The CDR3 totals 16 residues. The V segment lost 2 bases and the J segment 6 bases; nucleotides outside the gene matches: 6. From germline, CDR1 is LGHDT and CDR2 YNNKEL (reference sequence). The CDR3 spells CASSQTPGLAVNEQFF. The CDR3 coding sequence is TGTGCCAGCAGCCAAACTCCGGGACTAGCGGTCAATGAGCAGTTCTTC.

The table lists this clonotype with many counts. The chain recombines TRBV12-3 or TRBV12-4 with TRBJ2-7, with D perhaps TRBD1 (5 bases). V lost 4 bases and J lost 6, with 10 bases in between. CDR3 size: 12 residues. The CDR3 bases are TGTGCCAGCAGTTCCCACACAGGCGAGCAGTACTTC. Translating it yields CASSSHTGEQYF.